This T cell receptor (beta chain) emerged from a study of metastatic and nonmetastatic thyroid tumors. Across the whole study: Malignant and benign thyroid patients had repertoires compared in peripheral blood and tumor or nodule tissue.

CDR1 and CDR2 (germline): SGHAT, FQNNGV. This CDR3 is 17 amino acids long. J gave up 0 bases and V 1 base, and 7 bases lay outside the gene matches. Nobody among the patients had been given any treatment before thyroid surgery. TCRdb reassembled clones from the PCR reads with MiXCR. The sample records tens of thousands of clones, 10% to 12% being singletons. There are many counts of this clone. What it binds is not known. Study-wide points: It was reportedly found that TCR beta diversity was significantly higher in malignant thyroid tumors than in benign nodules, a difference seen in both blood and tumor samples.

This receptor was taken from a female donor with papillary thyroid cancer or a benign thyroid nodule (not recorded which). Some clones in this sample may be carry-over from other donors' samples. This chain links TRBV11-2 with TRBJ2-3; TRBD2 agrees at 7 bases. Sequences were obtained from blood. The CDR3 region is CASSLVSSGLSTDTQYF. CDR3 sequence (DNA): TGTGCCAGCAGCTTAGTATCTAGCGGACTTAGCACAGATACGCAGTATTTT.